The 27 T cell receptor beta chains in this list originate from one sample, sequenced in a study of cytomegalovirus exposure and HLA in healthy donors. The PCR employed 60 Vbeta primers together with 13 Jbeta primers. Produced via immunoSEQ multiplex PCR; TCRdb's table is partial and in-frame only. The table shows about 200,000 clones, with under 90% occurring only once. The specimen was PBMCs. These receptors were collected from a boy aged 2 to 10 in good health and CMV-seronegative.

The chain recombines TRBV4-3 with TRBJ1-4; D gene unclear. CDR1 LGHNA and CDR2 YSLEER come from the germline V gene. The V and J ends lost 0 bases and 0 bases respectively, with 11 bases between them. This CDR3 comprises 17 residues. CDR3 region: CASSQDSPGTTNEKLFF. The CDR3 nucleotides are TGCGCCAGCAGCCAAGATTCCCCGGGTACAACTAATGAAAAACTGTTTTTT.

This chain connects TRBV9 to TRBJ2-7; TRBD2 agrees at 15 bases. The CDR3 is 18 amino acids. The germline V gene encodes CDR1 SGDLS and CDR2 YYNGEE. The V segment lost 3 bases and the J segment 2 bases; nucleotides outside the gene matches: 9. The CDR3 spells CASSASGTSGGPPYEQYF. CDR3 DNA: TGTGCCAGCAGCGCCTCCGGGACTAGCGGGGGGCCTCCCTACGAGCAGTACTTC.

The chain recombines TRBV18 with TRBJ1-4; TRBD1 agrees at 9 bases. This CDR3 is built from 15 residues. After removal of 5 bases from V and 8 bases from J, the junction contained 9 bases not matched to a gene. In germline, CDR1 is KGHSH, CDR2 LQKENI. CDR3 coding DNA: TGTGCCAGCTCATTATCCGGGACAGGGAACGAAAAACTGTTTTTT. It encodes CASSLSGTGNEKLFF.

Remarks on this clone: Relative to the germline gene, one junction end is altered; a read error may explain this. The chain recombines TRBV7-9 with TRBJ2-2; 7 bases fit TRBD1. Germline values: CDR1 SEHNR, CDR2 FQNEAQ (reference sequence). The CDR3 sequence is 15 residues long. In DNA form, the CDR3 reads TGTGCCAGCAGCACAGGGGCCACGAACGCCGGGGAGCTGTTTTTT. It codes for CASSTGATNAGELFF.

This clone was found a few times. The V and J genes are TRBV27 and TRBJ1-5; D gene ambiguous. This CDR3 contains 13 residues. Trimming stripped 8 bases from V and 6 bases from J, with 14 bases between. Per the germline V gene, CDR1 is MNHEY and CDR2 is SMNVEV (reference sequence). The CDR3 loop reads CASPILTAQPQHF. CDR3 bases: TGTGCCAGCCCGATTCTAACAGCTCAGCCCCAGCATTTT.

The rearrangement uses TRBV6-5 and TRBJ1-2; D unresolved. Germline lookup yields CDR1 MNHEY and CDR2 SVGAGI. The V gene lost 5 bases and the J gene lost 4 bases, with 14 bases spanning the gap. The CDR3 length is 14 residues. DNA of the CDR3: TGTGCCAGCAGTGAATCAAGTAGCCGCTATGGCTACACCTTC. Residues: CASSESSSRYGYTF.

This chain uses TRBV27 with TRBJ2-3, with 7 bases that match TRBD2. There are 15 residues in the CDR3. Trimming removed 2 bases from V and 8 bases from J; junction bases left unmatched: 10. Germline lookup yields CDR1 MNHEY and CDR2 SMNVEV (reference sequence). CDR3: CASSLGLGAMGTQYF. The CDR3 DNA reads TGTGCCAGCAGTTTAGGACTAGGGGCAATGGGTACGCAGTATTTT.

The CDR3 DNA is TGTGCCAGCAGCCGAAGCGGGAGATCCACAGATACGCAGTATTTT. It yields the protein CASSRSGRSTDTQYF. The chain carries TRBV27 and TRBJ2-3; 8 bases map to TRBD2. The germline CDR1 and CDR2 sequences are MNHEY and SMNVEV (reference sequence). The CDR3 totals 15 residues. V was pared by 6 bases and J by 2 bases, with 7 bases of the junction left unmatched.

The chain employs TRBV25-1 and TRBJ2-7; D might be TRBD2 (5 bases). CDR3 length: 15 residues. Germline CDR1 and CDR2: MGHDK and SYGVNS. With 2 bases removed from V and 8 bases from J, the gap between germline ends came to 19 bases. In nucleotides, the CDR3 is TGTGCCAGCAGTGAAGCTCTGGCAGGACTTTTAAAGCAGTACTTC. Its protein is CASSEALAGLLKQYF.

V gene TRBV6-1 combines with J gene TRBJ2-3, with 7 bases identical to TRBD1. The germline gives CDR1 MNHNS, CDR2 SASEGT. This CDR3 is built from 14 residues. Trimming cost V 10 bases and J 2 bases; bases outside gene matches: 9. The CDR3 sequence: CATPRDSSTDTQYF. CDR3 coding DNA: TGTGCCACCCCCCGGGACAGCTCCACAGATACGCAGTATTTT.

This chain connects TRBV6-5 to TRBJ2-5, with TRBD2 matching over 11 bases. The CDR3 runs 15 residues. Trimming removed 5 bases from V and 2 bases from J; junction bases left unmatched: 4. The germline CDR1 and CDR2 sequences are MNHEY and SVGAGI. For the CDR3, the DNA is TGTGCCAGCAGTCTGCTAGCGGGGGGTCAAGAGACCCAGTACTTC. Its protein product is CASSLLAGGQETQYF.

This rearrangement joins TRBV18 to TRBJ2-7; D perhaps matches TRBD1 (6 bases). The germline V gene has CDR1 KGHSH and CDR2 LQKENI. V was pared by 4 bases and J by 1 base, with 8 bases between. CDR3 length equals 13 residues. The CDR3 DNA is TGTGCCAGCTCACAGGGACATTCCTACGAGCAGTACTTC. Translation: CASSQGHSYEQYF. Combining the CDR3 with reference TRBV18 and TRBJ2-7 gives the whole variable domain NAGVMQNPRHLVRRRGQEARLRCSPMKGHSHVYWYRQLPEEGLKFMVYLQKENIIDESGMPKERFSAEFPKEGPSILRIQQVVRGDSAAYFCASSQGHSYEQYFGPGTRLTVT.

This chain uses TRBV15 with TRBJ1-2, with 7 bases lining up with TRBD1. V shed 3 bases, J shed 2 bases, and the junction held 6 bases outside the gene matches. Germline values: CDR1 LNHNV, CDR2 YYDKDF (reference sequence). This CDR3 contains 15 residues. The CDR3 region has the DNA TGTGCCACCAGCAGGCTGGGACAGACAAACTATGGCTACACCTTC. Encoded protein: CATSRLGQTNYGYTF.

This clone showed up just a few times. The DNA of the CDR3 is TGTGCCAGCAGCTTGGGGCAGGGACTGGGGGAGACCCAGTACTTC. It translates to CASSLGQGLGETQYF. The rearrangement links TRBV5-6 to TRBJ2-5; D is perhaps TRBD2 (6 bases). The CDR3 contains 15 residues. Germline-derived CDR1 and CDR2 are SGHDT and YYEEEE. Deletions cut 0 bases from V and 5 bases from J, with 14 bases between.

There are a few counts of this clone. The chain uses TRBV15 and TRBJ2-6; D ambiguous. V was clipped by 0 bases and J by 3 bases, with 6 bases between them. Germline CDR1 and CDR2: LNHNV and YYDKDF (reference sequence). The CDR3 contains 15 residues. The CDR3 DNA reads as TGTGCCACCAGCAGAGATCCCGGTGGGGCCAACGTCCTGACTTTC. This translates into CATSRDPGGANVLTF.

The chain employs TRBV7-9 and TRBJ2-1; TRBD2 matches at 7 bases. V trimming: 2 bases; J trimming: 7 bases; junction bases outside the gene matches: 8. Germline CDR1 is SEHNR and CDR2 is FQNEAQ (reference sequence). This CDR3 spans 15 amino acids. For the CDR3, the DNA is TGTGCCAGCAGCTTATTTGCGGGGGTCCTGAATGAGCAGTTCTTC. Its protein product is CASSLFAGVLNEQFF.

The chain is built from TRBV7-3 and TRBJ1-2; D might be TRBD1 (5 bases). Germline V gives CDR1 SGHTA, CDR2 FQGTGA. This CDR3 spans 13 amino acids. V lost 5 bases, J lost 3 bases, and 10 bases lay in between. CDR3 bases: TGTGCCAGCAGCCCCAGGGTTTACTATGGCTACACCTTC. This translates into CASSPRVYYGYTF.

CDR3 DNA: TGTGCCAGCAGCTTACGGGGGAGAGGAGGGGGGGCCACAGATACGCAGTATTTT. This encodes CASSLRGRGGGATDTQYF. The chain joins TRBV7-2 to TRBJ2-3; possible D gene TRBD2, 7 bases. V lost 2 bases and J lost 2, with 20 bases in between. Per the germline V gene, CDR1 is SGHTA and CDR2 is FQGNSA. This CDR3 has 18 amino acids.

The gene calls are TRBV5-4 and TRBJ1-5, with TRBD1 matching over 8 bases. The germline V gene has CDR1 SGHNT and CDR2 YYREEE (reference sequence). V was pared by 4 bases and J by 4 bases, with 13 bases of the junction left unmatched. The CDR3 runs 17 residues. CDR3: CASSPTTGAHTNQPQHF. The CDR3 DNA reads TGTGCCAGCAGCCCTACGACAGGGGCCCACACGAATCAGCCCCAGCATTTT.

J is TRBJ2-3 and V is TRBV10-3; 11 bases map to TRBD2. The junction had 4 bases not matched to a gene; V was cut back by 10 bases and J by 4 bases. The CDR3 runs to 13 residues. Per the germline V gene, CDR1 is ENHRY and CDR2 is SYGVKD. The CDR3 sequence: CASSGGAADTQYF. CDR3 in DNA: TGTGCCAGTAGCGGGGGGGCCGCAGATACGCAGTATTTT.

With respect to this clone: Since the CDR3 does not end with the conserved phenylalanine or tryptophan, this likely comes from a read error. The V gene is TRBV5-1, the J gene TRBJ2-4; D gene uncertain. Germline lookup yields CDR1 SGHRS and CDR2 YFSETQ. Trimming cost V 0 bases and J 3 bases, with 4 bases left between them. This CDR3 contains 13 residues. The CDR3 sequence: CASSLDGKNIQYL. The CDR3 nucleotides read TGCGCCAGCAGCTTGGATGGCAAAAACATTCAGTACCTC.

This clone was seen a few times. The chain joins TRBV19 to TRBJ1-4; D is ambiguous. The V end lost 5 bases, the J end lost 8 bases, and 12 bases lay between the germline ends. CDR1 and CDR2 (germline): LNHDA, SQIVND (reference sequence). The CDR3 length is 13 residues. The CDR3 sequence: CASSARAKEKLFF. CDR3 nucleotide sequence: TGTGCCAGTAGTGCCCGCGCAAAAGAAAAACTGTTTTTT. Variable domain in full (rest from reference TRBV19 and TRBJ1-4): DGGITQSPKYLFRKEGQNVTLSCEQNLNHDAMYWYRQDPGQGLRLIYYSQIVNDFQKGDIAEGYSVSREKKESFPLTVTSAQKNPTAFYLCASSARAKEKLFFGSGTQLSVL.

The CDR3 DNA sequence: TGTGCCAGCAGCTCGCGCGGGAGCATATCTTCTGAAGCTTTCTTT. This sequence encodes CASSSRGSISSEAFF. This chain joins TRBV7-9 and TRBJ1-1; D gene unclear. Looked up from germline, CDR1 is SEHNR and CDR2 is FQNEAQ (reference sequence). The CDR3 runs 15 residues. Trimming pared 4 bases from V and 6 bases from J, leaving 18 bases between.

This clone was seen more than once but under ten times. The chain recombines TRBV30 with TRBJ1-1; TRBD1 might be the D (6 bases). The CDR3 extends over 12 amino acids. V was trimmed by 1 base and J by 11 bases, leaving 14 bases between them. The germline V gene has CDR1 GTSNPN and CDR2 SVGIG (reference sequence). CDR3 sequence: CAWSDVRGRAFF. The DNA of the CDR3 is TGTGCCTGGAGTGACGTCAGGGGTCGCGCTTTCTTT.

A single count supports this clone. The chain is built from TRBV7-2 and TRBJ2-2, with TRBD1 matching 8 bases. Trimming removed 5 bases from V and 4 bases from J; junction bases left unmatched: 9. Germline CDR1 reads SGHTA; CDR2 reads FQGNSA. The CDR3 runs 16 residues. CDR3 nucleotide sequence: TGTGCCAGCAGCCTCATCAGGGGGCTCAGCACCGGGGAGCTGTTTTTT. It yields the protein CASSLIRGLSTGELFF. Complete variable domain (other parts from reference TRBV7-2 and TRBJ2-2): GAGVSQSPSNKVTEKGKDVELRCDPISGHTALYWYRQSLGQGLEFLIYFQGNSAPDKSGLPSDRFSAERTGGSVSTLTIQRTQQEDSAVYLCASSLIRGLSTGELFFGEGSRLTVL.

CDR3 residues: CASSPLRGGGASEQFF. The DNA for the CDR3 is TGTGCCAGCAGCCCACTACGGGGCGGGGGGGCCAGTGAGCAGTTCTTC. This chain links TRBV11-1 with TRBJ2-1; 9 bases align to TRBD2. In germline, CDR1 is SGHAT, CDR2 FQDESV (reference sequence). Trimming removed 5 bases from V and 9 bases from J; junction bases left unmatched: 14. The CDR3 has 16 residues.

This chain links TRBV4-1 with TRBJ2-3, with TRBD2 matching 13 bases. The CDR3 length is 17 residues. V lost 1 base to trimming and J lost 4 bases; unmatched junction nucleotides: 5. Germline CDR1 and CDR2: MGHRA and YSYEKL. The CDR3 loop is CASSQGRLAGGSDTQYF. DNA of the CDR3: TGCGCCAGCAGCCAAGGGCGACTAGCGGGGGGATCAGATACGCAGTATTTT.